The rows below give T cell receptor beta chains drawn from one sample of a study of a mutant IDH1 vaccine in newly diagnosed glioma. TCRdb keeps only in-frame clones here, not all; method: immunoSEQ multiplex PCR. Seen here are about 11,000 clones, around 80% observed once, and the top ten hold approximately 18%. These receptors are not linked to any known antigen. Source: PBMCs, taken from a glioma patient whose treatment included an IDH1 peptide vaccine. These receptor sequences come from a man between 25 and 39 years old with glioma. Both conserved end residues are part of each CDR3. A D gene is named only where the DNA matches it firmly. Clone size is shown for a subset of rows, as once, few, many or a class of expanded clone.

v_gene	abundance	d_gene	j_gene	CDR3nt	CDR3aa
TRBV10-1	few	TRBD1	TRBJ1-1	TGCGCCAGCAGTCAGGGGGCGGACACTGAAGCTTTCTTT	CASSQGADTEAFF
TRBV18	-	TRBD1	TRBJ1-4	TGTGCCAGCTCACTGATCCCCGGGACAGTAAATGAAAAACTGTTTTTT	CASSLIPGTVNEKLFF
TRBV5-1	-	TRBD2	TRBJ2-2	TGCGCCAGCAGCTTGGTCGCGGTGCGGGAGGAAAGGGCCGGGGAGCTGTTTTTT	CASSLVAVREERAGELFF
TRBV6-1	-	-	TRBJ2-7	TGTGCCAGCCGATCCGGACCCTCCGAGCAGTACTTC	CASRSGPSEQYF
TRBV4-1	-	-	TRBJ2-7	TGCGCCAGCAGCCAAGGATCGTCATCGGACGGTACCTACGAGCAGTACTTC	CASSQGSSSDGTYEQYF
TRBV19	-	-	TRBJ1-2	TGTGCCAGTATCTCGGGGGGAAACTCCGGGACCACGAGGATCGGCTACACCTTC	CASISGGNSGTTRIGYTF
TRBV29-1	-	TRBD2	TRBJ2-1	TGCAGCATCGCCCGGGGGGATGAGCAGTTCTTC	CSIARGDEQFF
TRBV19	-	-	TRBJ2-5	TGTGCCAGTAGTATTTCCGCCTGGGAGACCCAGTACTTC	CASSISAWETQYF
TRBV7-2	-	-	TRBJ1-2	TGTTCCACATCCCCGGCAGCTAACTATGGCTACACCTTC	CSTSPAANYGYTF
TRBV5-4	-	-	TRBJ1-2	TGTGCCACCAAGGGAAGGATTAACTATGGCTACACCTTC	CATKGRINYGYTF
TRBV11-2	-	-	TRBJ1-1	TGTGCCAGCAGCTCCGATTGGGACACTGAAGCTTTCTTT	CASSSDWDTEAFF
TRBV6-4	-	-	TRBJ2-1	TGTGCCAGCAGTGACTCGGCGTACAATGAGCAGTTCTTC	CASSDSAYNEQFF
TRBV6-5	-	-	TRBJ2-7	TGTGCCAGCAGCGTAGGGGGGGCTAGCGGCGAGCAGTACTTC	CASSVGGASGEQYF